These 14 T cell receptor beta chains share one sample of origin, sequenced in a study of PD-1 blockade in classical Hodgkin lymphoma. Here immunoSEQ multiplex PCR was the method, and the copy in TCRdb shows in-frame clones only, minus some. The sample carries about 22,000 clones, about three quarters recorded once. Time point of the sample: cycle 4 day 1 (C4D1), after 5 to 7 weeks of nivolumab. Each of the patients experienced relapse following autologous stem cell transplantation, and their brentuximab vedotin exposure differed. Sequenced material: peripheral blood mononuclear cells (PBMCs), taken before the fourth cycle of nivolumab. All receptors come from a human donor with classical Hodgkin lymphoma.

V is TRBV30 and J is TRBJ2-7; D gene ambiguous. Trimming cost V 2 bases and J 2 bases, with 22 bases left between them. Germline V gene lookup returns CDR1 GTSNPN and CDR2 SVGIG (reference sequence). This CDR3 is 17 amino acids long. The CDR3 reads CAWSLKFVNNVPYEQYF. The CDR3 DNA is TGTGCCTGGAGTCTAAAATTTGTAAACAACGTGCCCTACGAGCAGTACTTC.

The rearrangement uses TRBV27 and TRBJ1-4; 8 bases agree with TRBD1. Germline CDR1 and CDR2: MNHEY and SMNVEV (reference sequence). The V gene end was trimmed by 6 bases and the J gene end by 0 bases; junction bases not matched to a gene: 6. The CDR3 is 16 amino acids. CDR3 nucleotides: TGTGCCAGCAGACGTAACAGGGGGGCAACTAATGAAAAACTGTTTTTT. Translation: CASRRNRGATNEKLFF.

This clone showed up just a few times. The V call is TRBV5-1, the J call TRBJ2-3, with a tentative D call TRBD1 (5 bases). CDR1 is SGHRS, CDR2 YFSETQ, per germline. The ends were cut back, 2 bases at V and 2 bases at J, with 12 bases in the middle. This CDR3 has 15 residues. In DNA form, the CDR3 reads TGCGCCAGCAGCTTAAAGGGGTATAACACAGATACGCAGTATTTT. Translating gives CASSLKGYNTDTQYF.

V gene TRBV19 combines with J gene TRBJ2-3, with 13 nucleotides matching TRBD2. With 9 bases clipped from V and 8 bases from J, the junction kept 14 bases outside the gene matches. The CDR3 loop spans 16 amino acids. Germline assignment: CDR1 LNHDA and CDR2 SQIVND (reference sequence). CDR3 in amino acids: CASYPGTSGKGGTQYF. The CDR3 DNA reads as TGTGCCAGCTACCCCGGGACTAGCGGGAAAGGAGGTACGCAGTATTTT.

V and J are TRBV5-1 and TRBJ1-1; 11 bases line up with TRBD1. The ends lost 4 bases at V and 1 base at J; junction bases unmatched: 9. Looked up from germline, CDR1 is SGHRS and CDR2 is YFSETQ. This CDR3 has 17 amino acids. CDR3 nucleotide sequence: TGCGCCAGCAGCCTAGGACAGGGGGCTTTCGCGAACACTGAAGCTTTCTTT. Protein sequence: CASSLGQGAFANTEAFF.

J is TRBJ2-1 and V is TRBV6-1; 8 bases are a match to TRBD1. CDR3 length equals 15 residues. Germline lookup yields CDR1 MNHNS and CDR2 SASEGT. With 4 bases clipped from V and 0 bases from J, the junction kept 2 bases outside the gene matches. The CDR3 bases are TGTGCCAGCAGTGCAGGGGGCAGCTCCTACAATGAGCAGTTCTTC. Translated: CASSAGGSSYNEQFF.

V usage is TRBV5-1 and J usage is TRBJ1-6; 8 bases align to TRBD1. The J segment lost 7 bases and the V segment lost 4 bases, leaving 4 bases of the junction unmatched. CDR1 SGHRS and CDR2 YFSETQ come from the germline V gene. The CDR3 consists of 14 residues. The CDR3 DNA reads as TGCGCCAGCAGCCCCGACAGGGGAAATTCACCCCTCCACTTT. This sequence encodes CASSPDRGNSPLHF.

The V call is TRBV7-8, the J call TRBJ2-5, with D possibly being TRBD1 (5 bases). Per the germline V gene, CDR1 is SGHVS and CDR2 is FQNEAQ. The CDR3 has 15 residues. The V end lost 4 bases, the J end lost 2 bases, and 14 bases lay between the germline ends. CDR3 nucleotide sequence: TGTGCCAGCAGCTCACCGGACATACCTCAAGAGACCCAGTACTTC. This sequence encodes CASSSPDIPQETQYF.

This sequence joins TRBV6-6 and TRBJ2-7, with a weak D call TRBD1 (6 bases). There are 15 residues in the CDR3. Germline lookup yields CDR1 MNHNY and CDR2 SVGAGI (reference sequence). The V end was cut by 6 bases, the J end by 4 bases, with 19 bases between. The CDR3 loop reads CASRRSGTFYYEQYF. The CDR3 nucleotides read TGTGCCAGCAGGCGATCCGGGACATTTTATTACGAGCAGTACTTC.

This chain uses TRBV7-8 with TRBJ2-7; 8 positions match TRBD2. The CDR3 loop spans 16 amino acids. J gave up 3 bases and V 3 bases, and 10 bases lay outside the gene matches. Germline-derived CDR1 and CDR2 are SGHVS and FQNEAQ. This CDR3 reads CASSLMASGLVYEQYF. In nucleotides, the CDR3 is TGTGCCAGCAGCTTGATGGCTAGCGGGCTCGTCTACGAGCAGTACTTC.

The V call is TRBV19, the J call TRBJ1-5; TRBD1 agrees at 8 bases. Germline lookup yields CDR1 LNHDA and CDR2 SQIVND (reference sequence). V shed 6 bases and J 1 base; nucleotides not matched to a gene: 5. This CDR3 region has 15 residues. CDR3 coding DNA: TGTGCCAGTAGCACGCAGGGGGCCAGCAATCAGCCCCAGCATTTT. Its translation is CASSTQGASNQPQHF.

This clone was seen a handful of times. The chain carries TRBV5-1 and TRBJ2-2, with TRBD1 matching 9 bases. This CDR3 has 15 amino acids. V gave up 7 bases and J gave up 2 bases; unmatched junction bases: 6. The germline gives CDR1 SGHRS, CDR2 YFSETQ. CDR3 bases: TGCGCCAGCTCGCCGGGACAGGGTAACACCGGGGAGCTGTTTTTT. This encodes CASSPGQGNTGELFF.

The V gene is TRBV21-1, the J gene TRBJ1-4. TRBV21-1 is recorded as a pseudogene. The CDR3 is made up of 15 amino acids. This CDR3 reads CASSKEEFANEKLFF. The CDR3 DNA reads as TGTGCCAGCAGCAAAGAGGAGTTTGCTAATGAAAAACTGTTTTTT.

V is TRBV5-1 and J is TRBJ2-1, with TRBD1 as a possible D gene (6 bases). Germline V lookup: CDR1 SGHRS, CDR2 YFSETQ. The CDR3 loop spans 15 amino acids. With 4 bases removed from V and 1 base from J, the gap between germline ends came to 12 bases. CDR3 nucleotides: TGCGCCAGCAGCCCTAGCAGGGGATCCTACAATGAGCAGTTCTTC. Its translation is CASSPSRGSYNEQFF.